This T cell receptor (beta chain) was sequenced during a study of T cell repertoires in cytomegalovirus infection. The overall study: CMV epitopes used comprised recently identified HLA-C-restricted ones and well-studied HLA-B-restricted ones.

Study-wide results and limits: Cumulated frequencies of public TCR beta families served to identify carriers of CMV plus the relevant HLA.

In TCRdb, the reads were re-called with MiXCR into one record per CDR3 protein. The repertoire has approximately 910,000 distinct CDR3 sequences, roughly 30% of them found once; the top ten carry roughly an eighth. This clonotype was picked up a small number of times. What it recognizes is unknown. The source is a human donor in good health (CMV status not recorded). Some clones in this sample may be carry-over from other donors' samples. Material: cultured CD8+ T cells from PBMCs, obtained from culture after CMV antigen stimulation.

This CDR3 reads CASSSPQATGVEAFF. The CDR3, as DNA: TGTGCCAGCAGTTCCCCGCAAGCTACAGGGGTTGAAGCTTTCTTT. The J gene is TRBJ1-1, the V gene TRBV12-3 or TRBV12-4, with 7 bases aligning to TRBD1. The V and J ends lost 4 bases and 7 bases, in that order; junction bases with no gene match: 12. CDR3 size: 15 residues.